Listed below are T cell receptor beta chains from one sample, sequenced in a study of CD8+CD57+ T cells in acquired aplastic anemia. TCRdb itself ran the reads through MiXCR, one entry per CDR3 protein. The table has 150,000 to 200,000 distinct CDR3 sequences, 50% to 75% seen once. Sequencing was performed on sorted CD4+, CD8+, or CD8+CD57+ T cells (not recorded which) from PBMCs. These receptors came from a human donor with severe aplastic anemia or a healthy control (not recorded which). The CDR3 runs from the conserved cysteine through the conserved F or W. A D gene is named only where the DNA matches it firmly. Size values are once, few and many counts, or a class for expanded clones, and some rows have none.

clone_size d_call j_call v_call cdr3_aa cdr3_nt
. . TRBJ2-4 TRBV7-2 CASSLGVIQYF TGTGCCAGCAGCTTAGGCGTCATTCAGTACTTC
. . TRBJ1-1 TRBV7-8 CASSLAEEGEAFF TGTGCCAGCAGCTTAGCGGAAGAGGGTGAAGCTTTCTTT
many TRBD1 TRBJ2-7 TRBV7-2 CASSFSGTGTYEQYF TGTGCCAGCAGCTTCTCCGGGACAGGAACCTACGAGCAGTACTTC
. TRBD2 TRBJ2-7 TRBV24-1 CATSDSEGLAGGSYEQYF TGTGCCACCAGTGATTCAGAGGGACTAGCGGGGGGCTCCTACGAGCAGTACTTC
many . TRBJ2-2 TRBV2 CASTEGRPNTGELFF TGTGCCAGCACAGAAGGCAGACCGAACACCGGGGAGCTGTTTTTT
. . TRBJ1-6 TRBV19 CASSIPNSPLHF TGTGCCAGTAGTATACCTAATTCACCCCTCCACTTT
once . TRBJ2-5 TRBV7-3 CASSQVQGRLETQYF TGTGCCAGCAGCCAAGTACAGGGGAGGTTGGAGACCCAGTACTTC
. TRBD2 TRBJ2-7 TRBV7-8 CASRGGEMPYEQYF TGTGCCAGCAGGGGGGGGGAGATGCCCTACGAGCAGTACTTC
. TRBD1 TRBJ1-1 TRBV7-7 CASSPRQGAAEAFF TGTGCCAGCAGCCCTAGACAGGGGGCGGCTGAAGCTTTCTTT
. . TRBJ2-1 TRBV15 CATSNIQSSYNEQFF TGTGCCACCAGCAACATACAGAGCTCCTACAATGAGCAGTTCTTC